Listed below are T cell receptor beta chains from one sample, sequenced in a study of beta chain features in type 1 diabetes. Sequenced by immunoSEQ multiplex PCR; TCRdb stores in-frame clones only, minus some. There are about 160,000 clones in the sample; 6.5% to 10% occur only once, and 0.54% lies in the top ten. Sequencing was performed on central memory CD4+ T cells from blood. The source of these receptors is a woman between 18 and 29 years old with type 1 diabetes. The CDR3 runs from the conserved cysteine through the conserved F or W. D genes are given only for firm matches. Some rows mark clone size as missing; the rest say once, few, many or name a class of expanded clone.

D	size	V	J	CDR3	DNA
NA	few	TRBV9	TRBJ2-1	CASSGAPWQGNEQFF	TGTGCCAGCAGCGGGGCCCCATGGCAGGGCAATGAGCAGTTCTTC
TRBD1	few	TRBV30	TRBJ2-7	CAWDPDRGNSEQYF	TGTGCCTGGGATCCGGACAGGGGTAATAGCGAGCAGTACTTC
TRBD2	NA	TRBV2	TRBJ2-7	CASSGDYSYEQYF	TGTGCCAGCAGTGGGGACTACTCCTACGAGCAGTACTTC
NA	few	TRBV2	TRBJ2-5	CASNLREETQYF	TGTGCCAGCAACCTCAGGGAAGAGACCCAGTACTTC
TRBD1	NA	TRBV7-9	TRBJ2-7	CASSPDRVPHEQYF	TGTGCCAGCAGCCCGGACAGGGTTCCCCACGAGCAGTACTTC
NA	NA	TRBV14	TRBJ1-2	CASSRTSTNYGYTF	TGTGCCAGCAGCCGGACAAGCACCAACTATGGCTACACCTTC
TRBD2	NA	TRBV7-3	TRBJ2-2	CASSGTGTSGRNGELFF	TGTGCCAGCAGCGGAACCGGGACTAGCGGGAGGAATGGGGAGCTGTTTTTT
NA	NA	TRBV14	TRBJ1-1	CASSGGVWTEAFF	TGTGCCAGCAGCGGGGGCGTCTGGACTGAAGCTTTCTTT
NA	few	TRBV5-6	TRBJ2-1	CASSLGFAGARKQFF	TGTGCCAGCAGCTTAGGTTTTGCGGGGGCAAGGAAGCAGTTCTTC
TRBD1	many	TRBV7-2	TRBJ2-3	CASSSTGGGTDTQYF	TGTGCCAGCAGTTCGACAGGGGGAGGAACAGATACGCAGTATTTT
NA	few	TRBV30	TRBJ2-4	CAWSVNRKTKNIQYF	TGTGCCTGGAGTGTAAACAGGAAGACCAAAAACATTCAGTACTTC